This T cell receptor beta chain originates from a study of blood T cell repertoires in COVID-19. About the research overall: Material from acute and convalescent COVID-19 was sourced from the United States, Italy and Spain. T cells, B-cell-depleted T cells, or PBMCs supplied cDNA or gDNA.

Source study methods: Amplifying reference gene primers gave estimates of nucleated cell counts. Method: immunoSEQ multiplex PCR; TCRdb's copy keeps in-frame clones and lacks some. V and J calls and clone size follow that table, whereas D and trimming were derived from the DNA. The sample has about 89,000 clones, roughly 87% seen once. The CDR3 is 13 residues long. Germline V gives CDR1 MNHEY, CDR2 SVGAGI. The germline V and J ends were trimmed by 7 bases and 5 bases, with 15 bases remaining between them. Sequenced: peripheral blood. This chain links TRBV6-5 with TRBJ2-7; a weak D match, TRBD1 (5 bases). This clonotype was sampled from a male donor with acute or convalescent COVID-19. CDR3 loop: CASTDTDIDEQYF. The CDR3 coding sequence is TGTGCCAGCACGGACACCGATATCGACGAGCAGTACTTC.